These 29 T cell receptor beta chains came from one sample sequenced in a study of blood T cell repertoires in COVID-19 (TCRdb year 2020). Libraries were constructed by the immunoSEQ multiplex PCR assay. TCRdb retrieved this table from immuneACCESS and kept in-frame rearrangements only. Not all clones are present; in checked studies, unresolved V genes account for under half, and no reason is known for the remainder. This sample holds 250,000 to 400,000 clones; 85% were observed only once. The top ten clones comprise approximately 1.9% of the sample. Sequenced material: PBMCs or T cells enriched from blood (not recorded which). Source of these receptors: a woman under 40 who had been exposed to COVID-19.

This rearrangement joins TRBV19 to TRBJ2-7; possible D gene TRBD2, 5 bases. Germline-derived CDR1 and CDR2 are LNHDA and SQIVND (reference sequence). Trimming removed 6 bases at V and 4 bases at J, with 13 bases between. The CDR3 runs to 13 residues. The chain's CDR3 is CASRPISGYEQYF. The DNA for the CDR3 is TGTGCCAGTAGACCCATATCGGGGTACGAGCAGTACTTC.

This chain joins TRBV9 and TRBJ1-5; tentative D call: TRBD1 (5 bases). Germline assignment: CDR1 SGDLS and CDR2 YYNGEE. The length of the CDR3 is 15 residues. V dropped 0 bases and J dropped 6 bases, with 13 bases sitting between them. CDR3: CASSVDSGRLQPQHF. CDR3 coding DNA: TGTGCCAGCAGCGTAGATTCAGGGAGGCTTCAGCCCCAGCATTTT.

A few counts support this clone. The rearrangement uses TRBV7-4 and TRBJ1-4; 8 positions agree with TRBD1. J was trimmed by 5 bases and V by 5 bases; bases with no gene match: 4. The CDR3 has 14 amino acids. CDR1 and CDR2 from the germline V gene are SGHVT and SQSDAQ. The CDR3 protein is CASSRQGRNEKLFF. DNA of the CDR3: TGTGCCAGCAGCCGACAGGGGAGGAATGAAAAACTGTTTTTT. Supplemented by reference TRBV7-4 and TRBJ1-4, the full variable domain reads GAGVSQSPRYKVAKRGRDVALRCDSISGHVTLYWYRQTLGQGSEVLTYSQSDAQRDKSGRPSGRFSAERPERSVSTLKIQRTEQGDSAVYLCASSRQGRNEKLFFGSGTQLSVL.

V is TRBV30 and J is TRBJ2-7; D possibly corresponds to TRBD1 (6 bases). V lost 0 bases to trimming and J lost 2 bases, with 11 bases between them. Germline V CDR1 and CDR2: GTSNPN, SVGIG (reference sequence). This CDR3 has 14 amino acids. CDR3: CAWSVKQGPYEQYF. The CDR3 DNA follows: TGTGCCTGGAGTGTTAAACAGGGACCCTACGAGCAGTACTTC.

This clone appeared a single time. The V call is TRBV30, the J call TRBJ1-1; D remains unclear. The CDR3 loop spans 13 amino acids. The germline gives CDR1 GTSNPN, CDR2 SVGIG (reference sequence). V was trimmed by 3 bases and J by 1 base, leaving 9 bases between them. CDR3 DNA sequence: TGTGCCTGGAGGATATCGGGGAACACTGAAGCTTTCTTT. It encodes CAWRISGNTEAFF. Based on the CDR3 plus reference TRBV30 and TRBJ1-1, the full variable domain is SQTIHQWPATLVQPVGSPLSLECTVEGTSNPNLYWYRQAAGRGLQLLFYSVGIGQISSEVPQNLSASRPQDRQFILSSKKLLLSDSGFYLCAWRISGNTEAFFGQGTRLTVV.

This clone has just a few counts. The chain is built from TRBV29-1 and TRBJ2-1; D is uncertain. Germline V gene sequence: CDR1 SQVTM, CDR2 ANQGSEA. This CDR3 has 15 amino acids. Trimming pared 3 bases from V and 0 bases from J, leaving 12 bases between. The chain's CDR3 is CSVDRAQSSYNEQFF. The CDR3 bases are TGCAGCGTTGACAGAGCGCAAAGCTCCTACAATGAGCAGTTCTTC.

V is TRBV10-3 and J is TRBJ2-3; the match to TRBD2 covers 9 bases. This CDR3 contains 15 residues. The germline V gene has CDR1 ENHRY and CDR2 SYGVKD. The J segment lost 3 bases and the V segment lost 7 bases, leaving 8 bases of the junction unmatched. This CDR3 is CAITGLALGTDTQYF. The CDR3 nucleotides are TGTGCCATCACCGGACTAGCGTTGGGGACAGATACGCAGTATTTT.

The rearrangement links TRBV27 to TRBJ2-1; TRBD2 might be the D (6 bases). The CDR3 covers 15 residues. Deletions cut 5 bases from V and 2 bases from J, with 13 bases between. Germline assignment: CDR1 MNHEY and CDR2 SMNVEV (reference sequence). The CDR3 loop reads CASSSVGGTYNEQFF. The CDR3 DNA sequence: TGTGCCAGCAGTAGCGTCGGGGGTACCTACAATGAGCAGTTCTTC.

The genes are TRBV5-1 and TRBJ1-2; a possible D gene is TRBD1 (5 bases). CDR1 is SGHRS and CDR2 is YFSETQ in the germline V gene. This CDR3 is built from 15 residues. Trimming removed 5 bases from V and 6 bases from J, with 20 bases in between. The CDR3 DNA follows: TGCGCCAGCAGTCTACGATCCGACAGAAACAATGGCTACACCTTC. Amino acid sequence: CASSLRSDRNNGYTF. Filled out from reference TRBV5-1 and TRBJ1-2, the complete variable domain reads KAGVTQTPRYLIKTRGQQVTLSCSPISGHRSVSWYQQTPGQGLQFLFEYFSETQRNKGNFPGRFSGRQFSNSRSEMNVSTLELGDSALYLCASSLRSDRNNGYTFGSGTRLTVV.

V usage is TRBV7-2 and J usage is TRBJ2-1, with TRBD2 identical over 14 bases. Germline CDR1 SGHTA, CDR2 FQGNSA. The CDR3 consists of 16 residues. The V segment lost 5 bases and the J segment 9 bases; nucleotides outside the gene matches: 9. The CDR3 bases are TGTGCCAGCAGCGCACGACTAGCGGGGGGGCTGTTTGAGCAGTTCTTC. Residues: CASSARLAGGLFEQFF. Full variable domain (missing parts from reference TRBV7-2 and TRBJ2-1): GAGVSQSPSNKVTEKGKDVELRCDPISGHTALYWYRQSLGQGLEFLIYFQGNSAPDKSGLPSDRFSAERTGGSVSTLTIQRTQQEDSAVYLCASSARLAGGLFEQFFGPGTRLTVL.

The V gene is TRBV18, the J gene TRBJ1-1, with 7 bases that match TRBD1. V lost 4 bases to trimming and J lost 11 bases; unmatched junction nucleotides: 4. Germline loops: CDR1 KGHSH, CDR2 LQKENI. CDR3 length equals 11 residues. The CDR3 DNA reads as TGTGCCAGCTCACGCGACAGGGAGGCTTTCTTT. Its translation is CASSRDREAFF. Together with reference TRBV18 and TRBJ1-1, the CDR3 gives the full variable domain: NAGVMQNPRHLVRRRGQEARLRCSPMKGHSHVYWYRQLPEEGLKFMVYLQKENIIDESGMPKERFSAEFPKEGPSILRIQQVVRGDSAAYFCASSRDREAFFGQGTRLTVV.

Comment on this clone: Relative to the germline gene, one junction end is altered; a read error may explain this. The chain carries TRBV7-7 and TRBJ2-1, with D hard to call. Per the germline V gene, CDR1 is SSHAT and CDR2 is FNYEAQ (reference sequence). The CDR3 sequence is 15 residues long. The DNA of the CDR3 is TGTGCTAGCAGCCCCCAAGGAGTAAATTACAATGAGCAGTTCTTC. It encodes CASSPQGVNYNEQFF.

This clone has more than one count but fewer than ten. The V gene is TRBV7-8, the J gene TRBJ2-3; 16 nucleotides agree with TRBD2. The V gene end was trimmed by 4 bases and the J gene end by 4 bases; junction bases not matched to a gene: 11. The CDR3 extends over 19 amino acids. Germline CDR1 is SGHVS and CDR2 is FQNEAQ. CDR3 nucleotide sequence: TGTGCCAGCAGCTCGGGACTAGCGGGGGGGCCTCGTTCCCCAGATACGCAGTATTTT. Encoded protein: CASSSGLAGGPRSPDTQYF.

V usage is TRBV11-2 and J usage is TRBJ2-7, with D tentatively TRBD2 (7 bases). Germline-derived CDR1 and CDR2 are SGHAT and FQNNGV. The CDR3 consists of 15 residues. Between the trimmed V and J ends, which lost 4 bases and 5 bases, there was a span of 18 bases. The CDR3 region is CASSSRGGGGNEQYF. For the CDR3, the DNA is TGTGCCAGCAGCTCAAGGGGGGGAGGAGGGAACGAGCAGTACTTC.

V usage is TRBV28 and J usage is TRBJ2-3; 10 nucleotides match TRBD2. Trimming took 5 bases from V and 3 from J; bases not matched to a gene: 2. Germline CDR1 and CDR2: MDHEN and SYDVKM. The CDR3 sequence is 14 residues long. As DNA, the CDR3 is TGTGCCAGCAGTAATAGCGGGAGGACAGATACGCAGTATTTT. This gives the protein CASSNSGRTDTQYF.

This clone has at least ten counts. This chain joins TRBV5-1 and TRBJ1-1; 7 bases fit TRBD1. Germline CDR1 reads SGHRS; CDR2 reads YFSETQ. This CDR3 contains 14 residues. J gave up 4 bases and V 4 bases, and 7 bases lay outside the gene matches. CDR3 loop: CASSAAGTATEAFF. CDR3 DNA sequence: TGCGCCAGCAGCGCGGCAGGGACAGCCACTGAAGCTTTCTTT.

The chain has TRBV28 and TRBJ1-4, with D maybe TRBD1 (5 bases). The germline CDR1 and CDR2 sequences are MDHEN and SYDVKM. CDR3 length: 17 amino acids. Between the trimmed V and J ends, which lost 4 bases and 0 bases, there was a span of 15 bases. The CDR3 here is CASSSIFGGSTNEKLFF. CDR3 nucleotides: TGTGCCAGCAGTTCTATTTTCGGGGGGTCAACTAATGAAAAACTGTTTTTT. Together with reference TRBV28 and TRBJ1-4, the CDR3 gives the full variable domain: DVKVTQSSRYLVKRTGEKVFLECVQDMDHENMFWYRQDPGLGLRLIYFSYDVKMKEKGDIPEGYSVSREKKERFSLILESASTNQTSMYLCASSSIFGGSTNEKLFFGSGTQLSVL.

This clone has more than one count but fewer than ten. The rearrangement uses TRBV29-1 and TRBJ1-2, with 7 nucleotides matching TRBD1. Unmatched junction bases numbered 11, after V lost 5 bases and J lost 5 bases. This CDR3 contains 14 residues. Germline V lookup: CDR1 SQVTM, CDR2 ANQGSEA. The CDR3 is CSVITRQGPYGYTF. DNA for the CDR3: TGCAGCGTTATAACTCGACAGGGTCCTTATGGCTACACCTTC.

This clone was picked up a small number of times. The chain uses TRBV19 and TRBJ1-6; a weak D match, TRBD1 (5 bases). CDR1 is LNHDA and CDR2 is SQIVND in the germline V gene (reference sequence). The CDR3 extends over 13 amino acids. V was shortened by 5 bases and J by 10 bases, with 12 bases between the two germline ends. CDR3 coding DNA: TGTGCCAGTAGTGGCCAGGGTCAATCACCCCTCCACTTT. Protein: CASSGQGQSPLHF.

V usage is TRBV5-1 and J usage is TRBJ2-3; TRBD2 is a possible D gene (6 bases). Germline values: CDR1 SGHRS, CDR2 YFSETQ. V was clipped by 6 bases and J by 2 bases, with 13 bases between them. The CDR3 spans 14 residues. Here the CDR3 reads CASKGGRNTDTQYF. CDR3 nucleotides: TGCGCCAGCAAGGGAGGTCGGAACACAGATACGCAGTATTTT.

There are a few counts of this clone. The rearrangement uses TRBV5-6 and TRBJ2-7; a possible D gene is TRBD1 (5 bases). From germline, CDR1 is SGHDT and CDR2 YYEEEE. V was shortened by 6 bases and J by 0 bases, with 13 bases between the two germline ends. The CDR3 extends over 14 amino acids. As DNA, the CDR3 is TGTGCCAGCACCAGGGATGCAGACTCCTACGAGCAGTACTTC. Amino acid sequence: CASTRDADSYEQYF.

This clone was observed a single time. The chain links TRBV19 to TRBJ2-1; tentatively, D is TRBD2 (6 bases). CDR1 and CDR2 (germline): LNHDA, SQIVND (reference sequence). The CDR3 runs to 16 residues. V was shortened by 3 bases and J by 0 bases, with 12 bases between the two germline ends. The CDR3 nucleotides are TGTGCCAGTAGTATTGGGAGGACTACCTCCTACAATGAGCAGTTCTTC. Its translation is CASSIGRTTSYNEQFF. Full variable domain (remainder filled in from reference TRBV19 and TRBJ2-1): DGGITQSPKYLFRKEGQNVTLSCEQNLNHDAMYWYRQDPGQGLRLIYYSQIVNDFQKGDIAEGYSVSREKKESFPLTVTSAQKNPTAFYLCASSIGRTTSYNEQFFGPGTRLTVL.

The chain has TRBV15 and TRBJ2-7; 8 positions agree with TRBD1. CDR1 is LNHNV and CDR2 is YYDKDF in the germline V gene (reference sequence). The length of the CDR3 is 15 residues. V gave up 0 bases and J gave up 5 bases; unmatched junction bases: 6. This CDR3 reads CATSRERTGSHEQYF. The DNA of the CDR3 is TGTGCCACCAGCAGAGAAAGGACAGGGAGCCACGAGCAGTACTTC.

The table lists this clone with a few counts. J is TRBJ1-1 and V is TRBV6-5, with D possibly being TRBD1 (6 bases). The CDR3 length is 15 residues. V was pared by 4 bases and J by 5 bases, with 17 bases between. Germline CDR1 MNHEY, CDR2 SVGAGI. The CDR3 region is CASSSRARGRTEAFF. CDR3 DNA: TGTGCCAGCAGTTCCCGCGCGCGGGGGCGGACTGAAGCTTTCTTT.

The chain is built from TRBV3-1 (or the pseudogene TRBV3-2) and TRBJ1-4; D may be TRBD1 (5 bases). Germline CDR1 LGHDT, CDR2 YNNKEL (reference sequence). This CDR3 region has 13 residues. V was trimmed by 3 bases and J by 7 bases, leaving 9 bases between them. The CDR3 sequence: CASSHRGTEKLFF. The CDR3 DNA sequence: TGTGCCAGCAGCCACCGGGGGACTGAAAAACTGTTTTTT.

CDR3 region: CASSYRGSAFF. CDR3 in DNA: TGTGCCAGCAGTTACAGGGGATCAGCTTTCTTT. The chain uses TRBV6-5 and TRBJ1-1; D perhaps matches TRBD1 (5 bases). Germline lookup yields CDR1 MNHEY and CDR2 SVGAGI. This CDR3 region has 11 residues. Trimming cost V 2 bases and J 10 bases, with 8 bases left between them.

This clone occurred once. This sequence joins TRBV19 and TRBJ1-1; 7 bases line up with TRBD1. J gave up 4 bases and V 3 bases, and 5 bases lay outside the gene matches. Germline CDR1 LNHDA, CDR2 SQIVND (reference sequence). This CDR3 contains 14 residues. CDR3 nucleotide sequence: TGTGCCAGTAGTATTAACAGGGGAGGCACTGAAGCTTTCTTT. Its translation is CASSINRGGTEAFF.

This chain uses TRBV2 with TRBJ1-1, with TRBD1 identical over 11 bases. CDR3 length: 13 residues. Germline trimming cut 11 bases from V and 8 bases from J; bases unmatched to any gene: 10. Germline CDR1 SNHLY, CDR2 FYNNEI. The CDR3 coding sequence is TGTGCCGGATACCGGGACAGGGGGTCCGAAGCTTTCTTT. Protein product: CAGYRDRGSEAFF.

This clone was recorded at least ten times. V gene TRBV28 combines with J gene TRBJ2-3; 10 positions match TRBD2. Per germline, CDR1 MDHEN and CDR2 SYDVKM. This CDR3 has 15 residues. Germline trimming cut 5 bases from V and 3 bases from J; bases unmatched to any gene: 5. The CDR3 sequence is CASSAAGGETDTQYF. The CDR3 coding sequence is TGTGCCAGCAGTGCAGCGGGAGGGGAGACAGATACGCAGTATTTT.